The present T cell receptor (beta chain) was sequenced within a study of blood T cell repertoires in COVID-19. This clone has just one count. Profiling relied on immunoSEQ multiplex PCR, and the TCRdb table lists in-frame clones only, not all of them. The sample contains approximately 140,000 clones, around 85% of which appear only once. The CDR3 extends over 15 amino acids. In germline, CDR1 is KGHSH, CDR2 LQKENI. Between the trimmed V and J ends, which lost 3 bases and 3 bases, there was a span of 11 bases. Sequences were obtained from peripheral blood. The origin of this receptor is a woman aged 60-70 years with COVID-19, enrolled during active disease. The chain joins TRBV18 to TRBJ1-4; the D gene is possibly TRBD1 (5 bases). The CDR3 spells CASSPNGGANEKLFF. DNA of the CDR3: TGTGCCAGCTCACCCAATGGGGGGGCTAATGAAAAACTGTTTTTT. Combining the CDR3 with reference TRBV18 and TRBJ1-4 gives the whole variable domain NAGVMQNPRHLVRRRGQEARLRCSPMKGHSHVYWYRQLPEEGLKFMVYLQKENIIDESGMPKERFSAEFPKEGPSILRIQQVVRGDSAAYFCASSPNGGANEKLFFGSGTQLSVL.